These 22 T cell receptor beta chains came from one sample sequenced in a study of T and B cells in COVID-19 patients. From blood, roughly 220-550 ng of genomic DNA served as TRB template. TRB rearrangements were amplified by multiplex PCR with BIOMED2 TRB-A/B primers. TCRdb processed the multiplex PCR reads anew with MiXCR; each CDR3 protein has one entry. The data contain 15,000 to 20,000 distinct CDR3 sequences, around 35% of them seen just once; the ten biggest clones take up approximately 15%. The sequencing sample was made of blood. These receptors all stem from a human donor with active COVID-19.

V usage is TRBV18 and J usage is TRBJ2-1; 7 bases are shared with TRBD2. V lost 6 bases, J lost 6 bases, and 11 bases stayed unmatched. CDR1 is KGHSH, CDR2 LQKENI, per germline. The CDR3 length is 15 residues. For the CDR3, the DNA is TGTGCCAGCTCTCCAGGACTAGTTGTTATCAATGAGCAGTTCTTC. Its translation: CASSPGLVVINEQFF.

This clonotype was picked up a small number of times. The V call is TRBV10-3, the J call TRBJ1-4; D is unresolved. CDR3 length: 14 amino acids. The germline V gene has CDR1 ENHRY and CDR2 SYGVKD. Trimming shortened V by 3 bases and J by 5 bases, and 10 bases separated the two germline ends. Here the CDR3 reads CAISDVAENEKLFF. Here the CDR3 DNA reads TGTGCCATCAGTGACGTGGCAGAGAATGAAAAACTGTTTTTT.

The V and J genes are TRBV5-4 and TRBJ1-3, with TRBD1 identical over 8 bases. Per germline, CDR1 SGHNT and CDR2 YYREEE (reference sequence). The CDR3 has 15 amino acids. V lost 1 base to trimming and J lost 4 bases; unmatched junction nucleotides: 4. CDR3 coding DNA: TGTGCCAGCAGCTTGACAGGGGGATCGGGAAACACCATATATTTT. The encoded protein is CASSLTGGSGNTIYF.

This clonotype has just a few counts. This chain joins TRBV18 and TRBJ2-1; 7 bases line up with TRBD2. The J segment lost 8 bases and the V segment lost 0 bases, leaving 4 bases of the junction unmatched. CDR1 is KGHSH and CDR2 is LQKENI in the germline V gene. This CDR3 region has 14 residues. CDR3 protein: CASSPPTSVDEQFF. The CDR3 DNA reads as TGTGCCAGCTCACCACCTACTAGCGTCGATGAGCAGTTCTTC.

This clonotype was recorded at least ten times. The chain has TRBV6-5 and TRBJ1-2; the match to TRBD1 covers 12 bases. The J segment lost 7 bases and the V segment lost 2 bases, leaving 11 bases of the junction unmatched. The germline gives CDR1 MNHEY, CDR2 SVGAGI. This CDR3 comprises 17 residues. The CDR3 DNA is TGTGCCAGCAGTTACGCTGACTGGGACAGGGGGCTTGGTGGCTACACCTTC. Amino acids: CASSYADWDRGLGGYTF.

The V gene is TRBV20-1, the J gene TRBJ2-1; TRBD2 aligns across 8 bases. V trimming: 2 bases; J trimming: 0 bases; junction bases outside the gene matches: 24. Per the germline V gene, CDR1 is DFQATT and CDR2 is SNEGSKA (reference sequence). This CDR3 spans 22 amino acids. The CDR3 nucleotides are TGCAGTGCTAGATTACATCGGTCGAGAGCGGGGGACATCGAGGGCTCCTACAATGAGCAGTTCTTC. This translates into CSARLHRSRAGDIEGSYNEQFF.

The CDR3 loop is CASSLWTGRNGETQYF. Here the CDR3 DNA reads TGTGCCAGCAGTTTATGGACGGGCAGAAATGGTGAGACCCAGTACTTC. The V call is TRBV12-3 or TRBV12-4, the J call TRBJ2-5; no firm D call. The V end was cut by 2 bases, the J end by 5 bases, with 18 bases between. The CDR3 has 16 residues.

Of note for this clonotype: A much larger clone is a single base away; this may be a read error. The J gene is TRBJ2-3, the V gene TRBV19; D unclear. Germline V gives CDR1 LNHDA, CDR2 SQIVND (reference sequence). There are 13 residues in the CDR3. CDR3 amino acids: CVSSLVQRDTQYF. The CDR3, as DNA: TGTGTCAGTAGTTTGGTACAACGTGATACGCAGTATTTT.

This rearrangement joins TRBV6-1 to TRBJ2-7; D is possibly TRBD1 (5 bases). Trimming took 6 bases from V and 4 from J, leaving 13 bases between them. CDR3 length equals 13 residues. The germline V gene encodes CDR1 MNHNS and CDR2 SASEGT. As DNA, the CDR3 is TGTGCCAGCAGCCGTATGACAGAATACGAGCAGTACGTC. Encoded protein: CASSRMTEYEQYV.

The genes are TRBV12-3 or TRBV12-4 and TRBJ1-5, with 7 positions matching TRBD1. The ends lost 3 bases at V and 4 bases at J; junction bases unmatched: 0. The CDR3 extends over 13 amino acids. The CDR3 region has the DNA TGTGCCAGCAGTTTGACAGGGAATCAGCCCCAGCATTTT. Translating it yields CASSLTGNQPQHF.

By proportion, this clonotype is medium-sized. This chain connects TRBV27 to TRBJ2-3, with D perhaps matching TRBD2 (7 bases). From germline, CDR1 is MNHEY and CDR2 SMNVEV (reference sequence). Deletions cut 2 bases from V and 5 bases from J, with 14 bases between. The CDR3 sequence is 15 residues long. The CDR3 sequence: CASSLRGGHGDTQYF. The CDR3 bases are TGTGCCAGCAGTTTAAGGGGGGGCCACGGAGATACGCAGTATTTT.

This clonotype was seen a handful of times. The CDR3 loop is CSAGRGGTEAFF. The CDR3 DNA reads TGCAGCGCGGGGAGGGGAGGCACTGAAGCTTTCTTT. The genes are TRBV29-1 and TRBJ1-1; tentative D call: TRBD1 (5 bases). With 7 bases removed from V and 4 bases from J, the gap between germline ends came to 13 bases. This CDR3 contains 12 residues. Germline CDR1 SQVTM, CDR2 ANQGSEA.

In DNA, the CDR3 is TGCAGTGCTAGAGGGGTCGGACAGAACTATGGCTACACCTTC. Protein sequence: CSARGVGQNYGYTF. The chain combines TRBV20-1 with TRBJ1-2; maybe TRBD1 (6 bases). There are 14 residues in the CDR3. The V gene lost 1 base and the J gene lost 2 bases, with 11 bases spanning the gap. CDR1 and CDR2 from the germline V gene are DFQATT and SNEGSKA (reference sequence).

Note on this clonotype: A read error may produce the germline difference seen at one junction end. The rearrangement links TRBV4-2 to TRBJ2-5; TRBD2 aligns across 9 bases. The V gene's germline CDR1 is LGHNA and CDR2 YNFKEQ. The CDR3 extends over 15 amino acids. The DNA for the CDR3 is TGCGCCAGCAGCCAAGTTCCTAGCGGGGAAGAGACCCAGTACTTC. Residues: CASSQVPSGEETQYF.

The genes are TRBV6-5 and TRBJ2-3, with a tentative D call TRBD2 (6 bases). Between the trimmed V and J ends, which lost 5 bases and 0 bases, there was a span of 9 bases. This CDR3 has 14 residues. Germline V CDR1 and CDR2: MNHEY, SVGAGI. CDR3 region: CASSRDFSTDTQYF. The CDR3, as DNA: TGTGCCAGCAGTCGGGACTTCAGCACAGATACGCAGTATTTT.

The J gene is TRBJ1-2, the V gene TRBV24-1; D is possibly TRBD1 (6 bases). Germline assignment: CDR1 KGHDR and CDR2 SFDVKD. The CDR3 extends over 16 amino acids. V lost 5 bases and J 3 bases, leaving 18 bases between the germline ends. The CDR3 is CATSGRPGDNDYGYTF. The CDR3 coding sequence is TGTGCCACCAGTGGTCGGCCCGGGGACAACGACTATGGCTACACCTTC.

This chain joins TRBV6-2 or TRBV6-3 and TRBJ2-4; the match to TRBD2 covers 8 bases. The germline V gene encodes CDR1 MNHEY and CDR2 SVGEGT. Germline trimming cut 4 bases from V and 8 bases from J; bases unmatched to any gene: 7. The CDR3 totals 14 residues. CDR3 nucleotides: TGTGCCAGCAGTTGGGGGAGTAGCGGGGACATTCAGTACTTC. This encodes CASSWGSSGDIQYF.

This clonotype was seen ten or more times. This chain links TRBV6-1 with TRBJ2-3; D is undetermined. Germline CDR1 reads MNHNS; CDR2 reads SASEGT. V gave up 2 bases and J gave up 4 bases, with 4 bases separating them. The CDR3 runs to 12 residues. The CDR3 loop is CASSEFADTQYF. In nucleotides, the CDR3 is TGTGCCAGCAGTGAATTCGCAGATACGCAGTATTTT.

As DNA, the CDR3 is TGCGCCAGCAGCCCCTCCACAGGGACCTACGAGCAGTACTTC. Its protein product is CASSPSTGTYEQYF. The chain recombines TRBV5-1 with TRBJ2-7; the D gene is possibly TRBD1 (6 bases). V was pared by 4 bases and J by 2 bases, with 13 bases between. Germline CDR1 and CDR2: SGHRS and YFSETQ. The CDR3 loop spans 14 amino acids.

This clonotype was seen only a few times. CDR3 DNA sequence: TGTGCCAGCAGCTTGCGTTTCGGTCGAGGGGAATCTTGGGGCTACACCTTC. Translating gives CASSLRFGRGESWGYTF. The V call is TRBV5-6, the J call TRBJ1-2; a weak D match, TRBD1 (5 bases). V shed 1 base and J shed 8 bases, with 24 bases lying between them. Germline V CDR1 and CDR2: SGHDT, YYEEEE. The CDR3 is 17 residues long.

The chain employs TRBV6-6 and TRBJ2-5, with D possibly being TRBD2 (7 bases). V was pared by 5 bases and J by 7 bases, with 14 bases between. Germline CDR1 reads MNHNY; CDR2 reads SVGAGI (reference sequence). The CDR3 contains 13 residues. The CDR3 nucleotides are TGTGCCAGCAGTGAAGGGCGGGGGCGGACCCAGTACTTC. Amino acid sequence: CASSEGRGRTQYF.

J is TRBJ2-3 and V is TRBV7-6; 8 bases are shared with TRBD2. Germline V lookup: CDR1 SGHVS, CDR2 FNYEAQ. V lost 0 bases and J lost 6; bases outside the gene matches: 5. This CDR3 contains 15 residues. CDR3 protein: CASSLAHGGADTQYF. DNA of the CDR3: TGTGCCAGCAGCTTAGCCCACGGGGGGGCGGATACGCAGTATTTT.